The clone carrying this T cell receptor beta chain came up a few times. The antigen is not known. Trimming pared 1 base from V and 4 bases from J, leaving 16 bases between. This CDR3 spans 16 amino acids. This sample is part of a study of T-cell reconstitution after alpha-beta-depleted transplantation in children. General study results and limits: As was reported, about two months after transplant, alpha-beta T cells came from several hundred expanded graft clones. From surviving recipient T cells and thymic progenitors came the high day-60 TCRbeta diversity observed in some patients. T-cell counts and diversity at one year following transplant were attributed mainly to newly produced T cells.

For TCRbeta, the library was prepared with unique molecular identifiers. TCRdb re-called the PCR reads with MiXCR, one entry per CDR3 protein. The sample holds fewer than 1 million distinct CDR3 sequences, about 16% seen once. The sample in question was PBMCs, mostly from graft donor cells, obtained 360 days after TCRalphabeta/CD19-depleted stem cell transplant. The V and J genes are TRBV12-3 or TRBV12-4 and TRBJ1-2; a possible D gene is TRBD1 (5 bases). The clonotype originates from a male patient aged 10 to 17 who had a stem cell transplant for acute lymphoblastic leukemia, so the T cells may come from the graft donor. The CDR3 loop reads CASSLGRDPALYGYTF. CDR3 sequence (DNA): TGTGCCAGCAGTTTAGGGAGGGACCCTGCCCTCTATGGCTACACCTTC.